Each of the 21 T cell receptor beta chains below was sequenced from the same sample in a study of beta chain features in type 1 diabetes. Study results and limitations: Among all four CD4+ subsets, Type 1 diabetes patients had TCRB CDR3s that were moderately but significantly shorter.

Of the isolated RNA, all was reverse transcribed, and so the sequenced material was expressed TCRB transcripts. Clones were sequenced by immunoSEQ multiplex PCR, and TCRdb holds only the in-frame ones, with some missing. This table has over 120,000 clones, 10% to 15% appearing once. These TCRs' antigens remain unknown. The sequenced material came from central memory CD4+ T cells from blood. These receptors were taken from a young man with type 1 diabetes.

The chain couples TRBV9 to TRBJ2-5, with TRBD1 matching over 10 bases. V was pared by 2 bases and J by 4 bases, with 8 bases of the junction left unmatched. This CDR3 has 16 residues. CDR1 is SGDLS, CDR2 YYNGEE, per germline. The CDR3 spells CASSVSPGQGTETQYF. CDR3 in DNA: TGTGCCAGCAGCGTCTCGCCGGGACAGGGGACAGAGACCCAGTACTTC.

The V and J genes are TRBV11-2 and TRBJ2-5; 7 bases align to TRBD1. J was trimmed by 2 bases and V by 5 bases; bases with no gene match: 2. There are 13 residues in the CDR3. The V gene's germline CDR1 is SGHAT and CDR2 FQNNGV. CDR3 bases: TGTGCCAGCAGCGGGACAGAACAAGAGACCCAGTACTTC. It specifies CASSGTEQETQYF.

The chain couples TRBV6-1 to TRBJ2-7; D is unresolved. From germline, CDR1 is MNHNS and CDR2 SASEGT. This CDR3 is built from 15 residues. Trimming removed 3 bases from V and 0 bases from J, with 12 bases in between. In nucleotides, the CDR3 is TGTGCCAGCAGTGAGATGACCGTTAGCTCCTACGAGCAGTACTTC. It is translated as CASSEMTVSSYEQYF.

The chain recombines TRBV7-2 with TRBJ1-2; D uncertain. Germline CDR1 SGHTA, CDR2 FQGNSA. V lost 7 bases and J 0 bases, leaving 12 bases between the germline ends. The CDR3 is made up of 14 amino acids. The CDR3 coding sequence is TGTGCCAGCACCGGAACTGGCGCTAACTATGGCTACACCTTC. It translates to CASTGTGANYGYTF.

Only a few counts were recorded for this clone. The CDR3 sequence is CASSFYGANVLTF. As DNA, the CDR3 is TGTGCCAGCAGCTTCTATGGGGCCAACGTCCTGACTTTC. V and J are TRBV7-8 and TRBJ2-6; D unclear. The V end was cut by 3 bases, the J end by 3 bases, with 3 bases between. The CDR3 spans 13 residues. Germline-derived CDR1 and CDR2 are SGHVS and FQNEAQ. Full variable domain (outside the CDR3, taken from reference TRBV7-8 and TRBJ2-6): GAGVSQSPRYKVAKRGQDVALRCDPISGHVSLFWYQQALGQGPEFLTYFQNEAQLDKSGLPSDRFFAERPEGSVSTLKIQRTQQEDSAVYLCASSFYGANVLTFGAGSRLTVL.

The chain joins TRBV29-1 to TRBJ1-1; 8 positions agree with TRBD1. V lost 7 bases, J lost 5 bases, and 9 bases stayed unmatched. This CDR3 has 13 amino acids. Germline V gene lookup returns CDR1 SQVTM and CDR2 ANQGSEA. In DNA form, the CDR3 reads TGCAGCGCCTGGACAGGGATGGGGACTGAAGCTTTCTTT. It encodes CSAWTGMGTEAFF.

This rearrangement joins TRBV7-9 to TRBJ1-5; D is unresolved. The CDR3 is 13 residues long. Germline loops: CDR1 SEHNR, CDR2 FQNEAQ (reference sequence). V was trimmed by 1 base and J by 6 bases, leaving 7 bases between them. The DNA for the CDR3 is TGTGCCAGCAGCTTAGACTCGGGTCAGCCCCAGCATTTT. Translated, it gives CASSLDSGQPQHF.

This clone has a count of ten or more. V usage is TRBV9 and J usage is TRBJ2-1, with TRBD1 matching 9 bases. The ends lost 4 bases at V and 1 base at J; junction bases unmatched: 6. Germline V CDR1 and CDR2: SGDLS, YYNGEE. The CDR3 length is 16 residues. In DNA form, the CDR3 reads TGTGCCAGCAGCCCTGGACAGGGGCCATCCTACAATGAGCAGTTCTTC. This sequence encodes CASSPGQGPSYNEQFF.

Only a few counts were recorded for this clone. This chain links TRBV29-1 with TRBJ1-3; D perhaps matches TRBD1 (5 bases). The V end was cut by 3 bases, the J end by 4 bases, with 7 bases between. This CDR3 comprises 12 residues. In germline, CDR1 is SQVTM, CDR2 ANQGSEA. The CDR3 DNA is TGCAGCGTTGACTCAGGGGGAAACACCATATATTTT. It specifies CSVDSGGNTIYF. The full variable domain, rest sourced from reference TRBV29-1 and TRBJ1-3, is SAVISQKPSRDICQRGTSLTIQCQVDSQVTMMFWYRQQPGQSLTLIATANQGSEATYESGFVIDKFPISRPNLTFSTLTVSNMSPEDSSIYLCSVDSGGNTIYFGEGSWLTVV.

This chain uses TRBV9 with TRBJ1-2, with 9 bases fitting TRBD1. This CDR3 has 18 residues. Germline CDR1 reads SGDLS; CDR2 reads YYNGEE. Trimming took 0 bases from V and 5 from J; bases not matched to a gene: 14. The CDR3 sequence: CASSVALGRGQGGYGYTF. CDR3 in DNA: TGTGCCAGCAGCGTAGCGTTGGGAAGGGGACAGGGTGGTTATGGCTACACCTTC.

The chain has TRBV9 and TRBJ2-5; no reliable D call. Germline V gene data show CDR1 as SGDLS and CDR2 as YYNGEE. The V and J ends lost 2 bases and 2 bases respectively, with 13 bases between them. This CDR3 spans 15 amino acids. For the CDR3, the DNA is TGTGCCAGCAGCGTTGGGCCCCGGCTGCAAGAGACCCAGTACTTC. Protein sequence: CASSVGPRLQETQYF.

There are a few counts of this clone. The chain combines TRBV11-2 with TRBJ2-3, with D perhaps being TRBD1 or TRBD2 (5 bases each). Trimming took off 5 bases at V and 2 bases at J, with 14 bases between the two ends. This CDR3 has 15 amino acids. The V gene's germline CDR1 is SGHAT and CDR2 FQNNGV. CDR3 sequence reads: CASSHRGRVTDTQYF. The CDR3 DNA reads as TGTGCCAGCAGCCACCGGGGCAGAGTCACAGATACGCAGTATTTT.

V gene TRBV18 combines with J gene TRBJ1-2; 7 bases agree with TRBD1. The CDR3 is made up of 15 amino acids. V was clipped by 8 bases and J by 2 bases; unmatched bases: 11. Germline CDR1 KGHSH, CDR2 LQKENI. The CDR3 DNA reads TGTGCCAGCGCCATGGGACAGTTACTGAACTATGGCTACACCTTC. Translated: CASAMGQLLNYGYTF.

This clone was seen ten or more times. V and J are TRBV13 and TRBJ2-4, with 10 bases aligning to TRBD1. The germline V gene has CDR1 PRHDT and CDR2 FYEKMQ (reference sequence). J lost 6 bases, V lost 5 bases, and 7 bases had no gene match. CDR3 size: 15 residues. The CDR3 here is CASSPGGDRGNIQYF. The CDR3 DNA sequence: TGTGCCAGCAGCCCCGGAGGGGACAGGGGAAACATTCAGTACTTC.

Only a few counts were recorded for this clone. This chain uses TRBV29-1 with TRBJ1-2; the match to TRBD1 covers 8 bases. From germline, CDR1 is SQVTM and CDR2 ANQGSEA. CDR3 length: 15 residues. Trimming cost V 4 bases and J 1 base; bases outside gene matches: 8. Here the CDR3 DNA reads TGCAGCGTTGTTCCTCAGGGGGCATATAACTATGGCTACACCTTC. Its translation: CSVVPQGAYNYGYTF.

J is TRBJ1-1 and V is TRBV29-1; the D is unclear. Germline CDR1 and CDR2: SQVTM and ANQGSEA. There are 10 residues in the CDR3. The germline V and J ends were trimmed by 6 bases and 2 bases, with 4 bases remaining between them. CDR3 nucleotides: TGCAGCGTCGCCAACACTGAAGCTTTCTTT. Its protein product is CSVANTEAFF.

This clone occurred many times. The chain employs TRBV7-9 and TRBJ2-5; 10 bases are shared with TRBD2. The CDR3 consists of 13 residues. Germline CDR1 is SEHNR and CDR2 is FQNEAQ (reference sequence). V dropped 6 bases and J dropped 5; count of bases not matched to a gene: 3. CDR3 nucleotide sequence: TGTGCCAGCAGGCTAGCGGGGGCGGAGACCCAGTACTTC. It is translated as CASRLAGAETQYF.

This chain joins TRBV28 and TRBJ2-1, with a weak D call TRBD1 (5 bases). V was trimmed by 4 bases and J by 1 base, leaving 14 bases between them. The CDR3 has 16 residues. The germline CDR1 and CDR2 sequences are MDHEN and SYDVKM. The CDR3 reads CASSSDSPDSYNEQFF. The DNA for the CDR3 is TGTGCCAGCAGTTCTGACAGTCCAGATTCCTACAATGAGCAGTTCTTC.

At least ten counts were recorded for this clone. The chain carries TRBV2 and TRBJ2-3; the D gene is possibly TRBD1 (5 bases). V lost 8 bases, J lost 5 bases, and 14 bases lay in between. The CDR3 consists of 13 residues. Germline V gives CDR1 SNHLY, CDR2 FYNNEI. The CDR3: CASQGVGEDTQYF. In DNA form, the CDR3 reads TGTGCCAGCCAGGGCGTAGGGGAAGATACGCAGTATTTT. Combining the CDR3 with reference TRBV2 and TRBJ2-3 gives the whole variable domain EPEVTQTPSHQVTQMGQEVILRCVPISNHLYFYWYRQILGQKVEFLVSFYNNEISEKSEIFDDQFSVERPDGSNFTLKIRSTKLEDSAMYFCASQGVGEDTQYFGPGTRLTVL.

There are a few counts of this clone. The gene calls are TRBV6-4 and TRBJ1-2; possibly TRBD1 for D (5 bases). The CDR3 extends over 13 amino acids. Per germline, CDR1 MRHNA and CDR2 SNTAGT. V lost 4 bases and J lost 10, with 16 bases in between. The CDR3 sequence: CASSARDESVYTF. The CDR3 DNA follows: TGTGCCAGCAGTGCTCGGGACGAATCGGTCTACACCTTC.

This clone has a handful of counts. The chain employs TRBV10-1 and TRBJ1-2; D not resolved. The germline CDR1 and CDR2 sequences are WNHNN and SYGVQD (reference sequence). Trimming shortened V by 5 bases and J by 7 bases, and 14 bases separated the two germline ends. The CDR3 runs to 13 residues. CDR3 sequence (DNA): TGCGCCAGCAGTTCGGCACTCACGGGTGGCTACACCTTC. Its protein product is CASSSALTGGYTF.